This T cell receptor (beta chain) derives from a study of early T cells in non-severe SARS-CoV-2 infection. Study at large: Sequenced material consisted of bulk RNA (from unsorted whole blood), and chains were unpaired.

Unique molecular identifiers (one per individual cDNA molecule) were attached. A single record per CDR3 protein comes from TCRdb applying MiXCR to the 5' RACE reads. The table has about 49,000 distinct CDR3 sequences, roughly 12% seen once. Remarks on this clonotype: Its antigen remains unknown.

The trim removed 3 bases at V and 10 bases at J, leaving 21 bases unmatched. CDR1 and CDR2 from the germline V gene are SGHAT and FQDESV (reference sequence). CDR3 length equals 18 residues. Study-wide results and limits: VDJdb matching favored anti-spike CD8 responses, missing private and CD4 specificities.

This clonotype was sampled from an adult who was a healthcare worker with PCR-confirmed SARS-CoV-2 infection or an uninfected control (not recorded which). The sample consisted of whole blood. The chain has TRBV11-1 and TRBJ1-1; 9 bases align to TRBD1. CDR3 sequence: CASSLERQGEIFKSGAFF. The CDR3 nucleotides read TGTGCCAGCAGCTTGGAGAGACAGGGGGAGATTTTTAAAAGCGGAGCTTTCTTT.